This entry describes one T cell receptor beta chain. The target antigen is unknown. Extraction and reverse transcription of RNA yielded cDNA as the sequencing template. Sequencing used immunoSEQ multiplex PCR; TCRdb keeps in-frame clones, though not all of them. Of 95,000 to 150,000 clones listed, 50% to 55% were seen once; the top ten hold roughly 0.5%. Sample treatment: oral pan-JAK inhibitor, 5-10 mg twice daily. Germline V gene sequence: CDR1 MGHRA, CDR2 YSYEKL. V was pared by 4 bases and J by 1 base, with 26 bases between. This CDR3 contains 19 residues. The sample belongs to a study of CD8+ T cells in alopecia areata. General study results and limits: Scalp clonality dropped significantly under tofacitinib, as did expanded CD8+ top-100 clones. Association of baseline CD8+ expansion with response is uncertain owing to one nonresponder.

This chain connects TRBV4-1 to TRBJ2-7; D is possibly TRBD2 (6 bases). The sample was CD4+ T cells sorted from blood, taken at week 4, from a patient treated with tofacitinib. The TCR sequence derives from a human donor with alopecia areata. The chain's CDR3 is CASSPNNFRGNRFSYEQYF. The CDR3 bases are TGCGCCAGCAGCCCTAACAACTTTCGGGGGAACAGGTTTTCCTACGAGCAGTACTTC.